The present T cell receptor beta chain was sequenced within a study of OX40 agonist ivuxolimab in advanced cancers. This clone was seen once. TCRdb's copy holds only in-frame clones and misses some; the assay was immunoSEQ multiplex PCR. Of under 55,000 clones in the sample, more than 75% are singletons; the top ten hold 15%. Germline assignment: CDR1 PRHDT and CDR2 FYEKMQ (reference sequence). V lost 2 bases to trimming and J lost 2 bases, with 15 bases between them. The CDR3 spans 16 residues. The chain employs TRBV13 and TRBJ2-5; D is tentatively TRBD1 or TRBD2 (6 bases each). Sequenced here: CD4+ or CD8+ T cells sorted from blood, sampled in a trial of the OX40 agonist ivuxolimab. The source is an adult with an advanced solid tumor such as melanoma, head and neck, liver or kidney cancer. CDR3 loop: CASSLHSEGGQETQYF. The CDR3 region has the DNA TGTGCCAGCAGCTTACATAGCGAGGGGGGACAAGAGACCCAGTACTTC.